The 29 T cell receptor beta chains below come from one sample, sequenced in a study of cytomegalovirus exposure and HLA in healthy donors. The PCR made use of 60 Vbeta and 13 Jbeta primers. Method: immunoSEQ multiplex PCR; TCRdb's copy keeps in-frame clones and lacks some. The data contain some 120,000 clones, approximately 15% of them singletons. The sequencing input was PBMCs. The source is a woman between 18 and 29 years old in good health and CMV-seronegative.

The table lists this clone with a few counts. The chain employs TRBV5-1 and TRBJ1-1; tentative D call: TRBD1 (5 bases). Trimming removed 4 bases from V and 4 bases from J, with 11 bases in between. The CDR3 sequence is 13 residues long. From germline, CDR1 is SGHRS and CDR2 YFSETQ. This CDR3 is CASSTGGGTEAFF. DNA for the CDR3: TGCGCCAGCAGCACGGGGGGGGGCACTGAAGCTTTCTTT.

V and J are TRBV29-1 and TRBJ2-1, with TRBD2 identical over 7 bases. V trimming: 1 base; J trimming: 9 bases; junction bases outside the gene matches: 6. Germline lookup yields CDR1 SQVTM and CDR2 ANQGSEA. This CDR3 region has 13 residues. CDR3 bases: TGCAGCGTTGAAGGCGGGAGTCTCACTGAGCAGTTCTTC. Encoded protein: CSVEGGSLTEQFF.

The chain carries TRBV19 and TRBJ2-2; TRBD1 agrees at 11 bases. The CDR3 has 16 residues. The V gene end was trimmed by 3 bases and the J gene end by 5 bases; junction bases not matched to a gene: 5. CDR1 and CDR2 (germline): LNHDA, SQIVND (reference sequence). DNA for the CDR3: TGTGCCAGTAGTATTTTTGGGACAGGGGGTACCGGGGAGCTGTTTTTT. The encoded protein is CASSIFGTGGTGELFF. Based on the CDR3 plus reference TRBV19 and TRBJ2-2, the full variable domain is DGGITQSPKYLFRKEGQNVTLSCEQNLNHDAMYWYRQDPGQGLRLIYYSQIVNDFQKGDIAEGYSVSREKKESFPLTVTSAQKNPTAFYLCASSIFGTGGTGELFFGEGSRLTVL.

This chain joins TRBV19 and TRBJ1-4; weak D call: TRBD1 (5 bases). Per germline, CDR1 LNHDA and CDR2 SQIVND (reference sequence). Trimming took 4 bases from V and 7 from J, leaving 13 bases between them. The CDR3 length is 14 residues. Here the CDR3 reads CASSTGGVAEKLFF. For the CDR3, the DNA is TGTGCCAGTAGTACTGGAGGGGTGGCTGAAAAACTGTTTTTT.

This rearrangement joins TRBV5-1 to TRBJ2-7; 9 positions match TRBD1. The CDR3 spans 14 residues. The J segment lost 4 bases and the V segment lost 0 bases, leaving 2 bases of the junction unmatched. Germline values: CDR1 SGHRS, CDR2 YFSETQ. CDR3 coding DNA: TGCGCCAGCAGCTTGGACGGGACAGGGTACGAGCAGTACTTC. It specifies CASSLDGTGYEQYF.

This clone was counted ten times or more. The V call is TRBV4-2, the J call TRBJ2-3; D uncertain. Germline V lookup: CDR1 LGHNA, CDR2 YNFKEQ. Trimming cost V 0 bases and J 1 base, with 11 bases left between them. This CDR3 spans 16 amino acids. CDR3 in amino acids: CASSQESNPRTDTQYF. As DNA, the CDR3 is TGTGCCAGCAGCCAAGAGTCTAATCCCCGCACAGATACGCAGTATTTT.

In its sample, this clone was seen a few times. The chain is built from TRBV11-2 and TRBJ2-7; tentative D call: TRBD1 (7 bases). The CDR3 extends over 15 amino acids. The germline V gene encodes CDR1 SGHAT and CDR2 FQNNGV. Trimming cost V 2 bases and J 1 base, with 12 bases left between them. CDR3 DNA: TGTGCCAGCAGCTTAAATCCAGGGGGGTCCTACGAGCAGTACTTC. Its translation is CASSLNPGGSYEQYF.

This clone was seen more than once but under ten times. The chain carries TRBV5-4 and TRBJ1-3; TRBD1 matches 8 bases. The CDR3 loop spans 14 amino acids. Germline V CDR1 and CDR2: SGHNT, YYREEE (reference sequence). Losses at the gene ends were 3 bases for V and 4 bases for J; bases not matched to a gene: 3. CDR3: CASSWTGSGNTIYF. CDR3 DNA sequence: TGTGCCAGCAGCTGGACAGGGTCAGGAAACACCATATATTTT. Together with reference TRBV5-4 and TRBJ1-3, the CDR3 gives the full variable domain: ETGVTQSPTHLIKTRGQQVTLRCSSQSGHNTVSWYQQALGQGPQFIFQYYREEENGRGNFPPRFSGLQFPNYSSELNVNALELDDSALYLCASSWTGSGNTIYFGEGSWLTVV.

This clone was recorded a few times. The chain carries TRBV10-2 and TRBJ2-1, with a weak D call TRBD2 (6 bases). The CDR3 extends over 14 amino acids. The germline V gene has CDR1 WSHSY and CDR2 SAAADI. V was trimmed by 4 bases and J by 2 bases, leaving 9 bases between them. CDR3 coding DNA: TGCGCCAGCAGTGCACGGGAGACCTACAATGAGCAGTTCTTC. Its protein is CASSARETYNEQFF.

The V gene is TRBV30, the J gene TRBJ2-1; TRBD2 might be the D (6 bases). V gave up 6 bases and J gave up 0 bases, with 12 bases separating them. The CDR3 spans 14 residues. The V gene's germline CDR1 is GTSNPN and CDR2 SVGIG (reference sequence). The CDR3 bases are TGTGCCTGCCAACAGACTAGCTCCTACAATGAGCAGTTCTTC. Translating gives CACQQTSSYNEQFF.

The V gene is TRBV6-6, the J gene TRBJ2-7, with TRBD2 as a possible D gene (5 bases). This CDR3 region has 15 residues. Looked up from germline, CDR1 is MNHNY and CDR2 is SVGAGI (reference sequence). Trimming took 0 bases from V and 5 from J, leaving 14 bases between them. The CDR3 reads CASSYSGLPSDEQYF. The CDR3 DNA reads as TGTGCCAGCAGTTACTCAGGACTCCCTTCGGACGAGCAGTACTTC.

The chain carries TRBV10-3 and TRBJ2-3, with D tentatively TRBD1 (5 bases). Germline V lookup: CDR1 ENHRY, CDR2 SYGVKD. V was cut by 11 bases and J by 3 bases, with 15 bases left in between. The CDR3 is made up of 13 amino acids. This chain's CDR3 is CAHQVRATDTQYF. The CDR3 DNA follows: TGTGCCCATCAAGTCAGGGCAACAGATACGCAGTATTTT.

This clone has just a few counts. This chain connects TRBV19 to TRBJ2-1, with 9 nucleotides matching TRBD2. Germline CDR1 LNHDA, CDR2 SQIVND (reference sequence). This CDR3 has 16 residues. The V and J ends lost 4 bases and 9 bases, in that order; junction bases with no gene match: 13. The CDR3 region is CASSTFSGSGEGEQFF. The CDR3 nucleotides are TGTGCCAGTAGTACCTTTAGCGGGAGCGGGGAGGGTGAGCAGTTCTTC. Supplemented by reference TRBV19 and TRBJ2-1, the full variable domain reads DGGITQSPKYLFRKEGQNVTLSCEQNLNHDAMYWYRQDPGQGLRLIYYSQIVNDFQKGDIAEGYSVSREKKESFPLTVTSAQKNPTAFYLCASSTFSGSGEGEQFFGPGTRLTVL.

This chain joins TRBV5-6 and TRBJ2-5; 8 bases agree with TRBD2. CDR3 size: 15 residues. V was pared by 2 bases and J by 5 bases, with 8 bases of the junction left unmatched. Germline V gene data show CDR1 as SGHDT and CDR2 as YYEEEE. CDR3 DNA: TGTGCCAGCAGCTTAATTAGCGGGGAGGGGGAGACCCAGTACTTC. Protein sequence: CASSLISGEGETQYF.

This clone was counted between two and nine times. The chain recombines TRBV6-1 with TRBJ2-2, with D unresolved. V was pared by 8 bases and J by 4 bases, with 17 bases between. Germline CDR1 reads MNHNS; CDR2 reads SASEGT. The CDR3 sequence is 15 residues long. The CDR3 loop reads CASQTTTTLTGELFF. CDR3 DNA: TGTGCCAGCCAGACCACGACAACACTCACCGGGGAGCTGTTTTTT.

This rearrangement joins TRBV5-4 to TRBJ2-5, with D possibly TRBD1 on 5 matching bases. CDR3 length: 13 residues. The germline V and J ends were trimmed by 5 bases and 5 bases, with 13 bases remaining between them. Germline assignment: CDR1 SGHNT and CDR2 YYREEE (reference sequence). The CDR3 DNA follows: TGTGCCAGCAGGCAGGGTTACGGGGAGACCCAGTACTTC. It encodes CASRQGYGETQYF. Looking up the rest from reference TRBV5-4 and TRBJ2-5 gives the full variable domain: ETGVTQSPTHLIKTRGQQVTLRCSSQSGHNTVSWYQQALGQGPQFIFQYYREEENGRGNFPPRFSGLQFPNYSSELNVNALELDDSALYLCASRQGYGETQYFGPGTRLLVL.

This clone was detected only a few times. CDR3 sequence reads: CASSFRGGAYEQYF. CDR3 bases: TGTGCCAGCAGCTTTCGAGGGGGCGCCTACGAGCAGTACTTC. The rearrangement uses TRBV5-6 and TRBJ2-7, with 7 bases fitting TRBD1. V dropped 2 bases and J dropped 2; count of bases not matched to a gene: 4. Germline lookup yields CDR1 SGHDT and CDR2 YYEEEE. This CDR3 has 14 amino acids.

This clone was detected a few times. The rearrangement joins TRBV5-1 to TRBJ2-1; tentative D call: TRBD2 (5 bases). The V gene's germline CDR1 is SGHRS and CDR2 YFSETQ. The CDR3 has 15 residues. Trimming removed 0 bases at V and 8 bases at J, with 15 bases between. In DNA, the CDR3 is TGCGCCAGCAGCTTGGAGGGTGGGAGTCGGGATGAGCAGTTCTTC. The encoded protein is CASSLEGGSRDEQFF.

The chain combines TRBV14 with TRBJ1-1; D gene uncertain. The CDR3 has 16 amino acids. Trimming left V 2 bases short and J 2 bases short, with 15 bases between. Germline V gene sequence: CDR1 SGHDN, CDR2 FVKESK. The CDR3 DNA reads as TGTGCCAGCAGCCAATCAAAGGGCGGAGGCAACACTGAAGCTTTCTTT. The encoded protein is CASSQSKGGGNTEAFF.

The chain recombines TRBV27 with TRBJ2-7, with 10 nucleotides matching TRBD1. Trimming at V came to 2 bases and at J to 2 bases, leaving 0 bases not matched to a gene. Germline CDR1 MNHEY, CDR2 SMNVEV (reference sequence). The CDR3 extends over 14 amino acids. The CDR3 loop reads CASSLGQGAYEQYF. The DNA of the CDR3 is TGTGCCAGCAGTTTAGGACAGGGGGCCTACGAGCAGTACTTC.

This clone has a handful of counts. V is TRBV27 and J is TRBJ1-6; D is perhaps TRBD1 (5 bases). This CDR3 is 15 amino acids long. V shed 7 bases and J shed 5 bases, with 15 bases lying between them. The germline V gene has CDR1 MNHEY and CDR2 SMNVEV (reference sequence). The CDR3 DNA reads as TGTGCCAGCACATGGCAGGGCGGGGATAATTCACCCCTCCACTTT. Amino acid sequence: CASTWQGGDNSPLHF.

The rearrangement joins TRBV6-6 to TRBJ1-3, with a weak D call TRBD1 (5 bases). V was shortened by 7 bases and J by 4 bases, with 20 bases between the two germline ends. Germline assignment: CDR1 MNHNY and CDR2 SVGAGI (reference sequence). CDR3 length equals 16 residues. CDR3 residues: CASTSGAGQGGNTIYF. The CDR3 DNA follows: TGTGCCAGCACCTCCGGTGCGGGGCAGGGAGGAAACACCATATATTTT.

This clone was observed a handful of times. J is TRBJ2-7 and V is TRBV6-1, with 8 bases lining up with TRBD1. The germline V gene has CDR1 MNHNS and CDR2 SASEGT. The CDR3 runs to 14 residues. V lost 3 bases to trimming and J lost 3 bases; unmatched junction nucleotides: 4. The CDR3 loop reads CASSETGAVYEQYF. In nucleotides, the CDR3 is TGTGCCAGCAGTGAGACAGGGGCGGTCTACGAGCAGTACTTC.

This clone appeared a few times. The V call is TRBV6-6, the J call TRBJ1-5; D is unclear. The length of the CDR3 is 15 residues. V lost 6 bases to trimming and J lost 0 bases, with 12 bases between them. Germline CDR1 and CDR2: MNHNY and SVGAGI (reference sequence). DNA of the CDR3: TGTGCCAGCAGGCCAGGAATTTATAGCAATCAGCCCCAGCATTTT. This encodes CASRPGIYSNQPQHF.

The chain joins TRBV10-3 to TRBJ2-1; 8 positions match TRBD1. This CDR3 has 17 residues. Germline CDR1 ENHRY, CDR2 SYGVKD. V lost 0 bases, J lost 6 bases, and 10 bases stayed unmatched. CDR3 DNA sequence: TGTGCCATCAGTGAGTCGTTTGGACAGGGTGGTCTCAATGAGCAGTTCTTC. It codes for CAISESFGQGGLNEQFF.

The chain uses TRBV6-5 and TRBJ2-1; D might be TRBD2 (6 bases). This CDR3 contains 13 residues. Germline CDR1 and CDR2: MNHEY and SVGAGI. V lost 4 bases and J 10 bases, leaving 14 bases between the germline ends. The CDR3 DNA follows: TGTGCCAGCAGTTCCACGGAGGAGGGGGAGCAGTTCTTC. Translated, it gives CASSSTEEGEQFF.

This clone occurred a few times. The rearrangement joins TRBV6-1 to TRBJ1-1; D perhaps matches TRBD1 (5 bases). The V and J ends lost 2 bases and 1 base respectively, with 8 bases between them. Germline V CDR1 and CDR2: MNHNS, SASEGT. This CDR3 has 14 amino acids. CDR3 DNA: TGTGCCAGCAGTGAATCGGGGGAGAACACTGAAGCTTTCTTT. This translates into CASSESGENTEAFF.

In this sample, this clone turned up a few times. The genes are TRBV5-5 and TRBJ1-6, with no clear D. The CDR3 is 16 residues long. CDR1 is SGHKS and CDR2 is YYEKEE in the germline V gene (reference sequence). The V gene lost 4 bases and the J gene lost 10 bases, with 21 bases spanning the gap. The CDR3 DNA sequence: TGTGCCAGCAGCACCTCTTCCGGCACGAGGCTCTCACCCCTCCACTTT. Encoded protein: CASSTSSGTRLSPLHF. Combining the CDR3 with reference TRBV5-5 and TRBJ1-6 gives the whole variable domain DAGVTQSPTHLIKTRGQQVTLRCSPISGHKSVSWYQQVLGQGPQFIFQYYEKEERGRGNFPDRFSARQFPNYSSELNVNALLLGDSALYLCASSTSSGTRLSPLHFGNGTRLTVT.

The J gene is TRBJ1-4, the V gene TRBV29-1; D might be TRBD1 (5 bases). The ends were cut back, 6 bases at V and 3 bases at J, with 14 bases in the middle. Germline values: CDR1 SQVTM, CDR2 ANQGSEA. CDR3 size: 14 residues. The CDR3 bases are TGCAGCGTCGCGAGACAGACGCCTAATGAAAAACTGTTTTTT. Translation gives CSVARQTPNEKLFF. Complete variable domain (other parts from reference TRBV29-1 and TRBJ1-4): SAVISQKPSRDICQRGTSLTIQCQVDSQVTMMFWYRQQPGQSLTLIATANQGSEATYESGFVIDKFPISRPNLTFSTLTVSNMSPEDSSIYLCSVARQTPNEKLFFGSGTQLSVL.